The rows below give T cell receptor beta chains drawn from one sample of a study of blood T cell repertoires in COVID-19. The assay was immunoSEQ multiplex PCR, and TCRdb's table has in-frame clones only and misses some. Among some 150,000 clones listed, around four fifths were seen once. The sample was peripheral blood. Receptors originate from a woman aged 40 to 49 with active or convalescent COVID-19. The CDR3 runs from the conserved cysteine through the conserved F or W. The D gene is left open where the match is weak. Clone size appears in some rows only: once, few, many, or a class for an expanded clone.

j_call,d_call,clone_size,v_call,cdr3_nt,cdr3_aa
TRBJ1-5,NA,NA,TRBV6-5,TGTGCCAGCAGGGGCTCCAGGGGCGGTCAGCCCCAGCATTTT,CASRGSRGGQPQHF
TRBJ1-1,NA,few,TRBV6-2/TRBV6-3,TGTGCCAGCAGTTCGTACCCTAATACCCTTTCGGGCACTGAAGCTTTCTTT,CASSSYPNTLSGTEAFF
TRBJ1-2,TRBD1,NA,TRBV4-1,TGCGCCAGCAGCCAAAGGCGGACAGGGACGGATGGCTACACCTTC,CASSQRRTGTDGYTF
TRBJ2-7,TRBD1,NA,TRBV11-2,TGTGCCAGCAGCTTATACGGGACAGGGAGCTACGAGCAGTACTTC,CASSLYGTGSYEQYF
TRBJ1-2,TRBD1,few,TRBV12-5,TGTGCTAGTGCCCCCCGGGACAGGGAGGCCTATGGCTACACCTTC,CASAPRDREAYGYTF
TRBJ2-7,NA,few,TRBV28,TGTGCCAGCAGAGACAGGAGGAACTCCTACGAGCAGTACTTC,CASRDRRNSYEQYF
TRBJ2-7,TRBD2,NA,TRBV7-2,TGTGCCAGCAGCGGAGAGGGACTAGCGTTTAACGAGCAATACTTC,CASSGEGLAFNEQYF
TRBJ1-3,NA,NA,TRBV28,TGTGCCAGCAGTTTATTCGACAGTCTCTCTGGAAACACCATATATTTT,CASSLFDSLSGNTIYF
TRBJ1-1,NA,NA,TRBV18,TGTGCCAGCTCACCAACAGGGATGAACACTGAAGCTTTCTTT,CASSPTGMNTEAFF
TRBJ2-3,NA,NA,TRBV2,TGTGCCAGCGAACGGGCGGGGCTCACAGATACGCAGTATTTT,CASERAGLTDTQYF
TRBJ1-5,TRBD1,NA,TRBV27,TGTGCCAGCAGTTTATCGCCAGACAGGGTTCAGCCCCAGCATTTT,CASSLSPDRVQPQHF
TRBJ2-1,NA,NA,TRBV30,TGTGCCTGGAGTCCCGACTGGGGGCTGGGGAGGGGTGAGCAGTTCTTC,CAWSPDWGLGRGEQFF
TRBJ2-1,TRBD1,NA,TRBV10-3,TGTGCCATCACCCCGGGACAGTTATACAATGAGCAGTTCTTC,CAITPGQLYNEQFF
TRBJ1-2,NA,NA,TRBV21-1,TGTGCCAGCAGCAAATATCCAGGGAACTATGGCTACACCTTC,CASSKYPGNYGYTF
TRBJ1-1,NA,NA,TRBV29-1,TGCAGCGGCTGGGCAGGGCGAACTGAAGCTTTCTTT,CSGWAGRTEAFF
TRBJ1-1,NA,NA,TRBV6-6,TGTGCCACCGATGGAGGGAACACTGAAGCTTTCTTT,CATDGGNTEAFF
TRBJ2-1,TRBD2,NA,TRBV9,TGTGCCAGCAGCCCCAGCGGGGGGAACTCCTACAATGAGCAGTTCTTC,CASSPSGGNSYNEQFF
TRBJ1-4,NA,few,TRBV5-1,TGCGCCAGCAGCTTGCAGGGGCTGAATGAAAAACTGTTTTTT,CASSLQGLNEKLFF
TRBJ2-7,TRBD1,NA,TRBV28,TGTGCCAGCACCCGGACAGGGGATGACGAGCAGTACTTC,CASTRTGDDEQYF
TRBJ2-2,NA,NA,TRBV5-1,TGCGCCAGCAACGCCGGGACTCACACCGGGGAGCTGTTTTTT,CASNAGTHTGELFF
TRBJ1-5,NA,NA,TRBV19,TGTGCCAGTAGCAATCAGGGAAATCAGCCCCAGCATTTT,CASSNQGNQPQHF
TRBJ1-1,NA,NA,TRBV12-1,TGTGCCAGCAGCTTCGGTGGGCGTGGCTACACCCGTACTTTCTTT,CASSFGGRGYTRTFF
TRBJ2-1,TRBD2,NA,TRBV11-2,TGTGCCAGCAGCTTAGTTACCGGGGGGGCCTACAATGAGCAGTTCTTC,CASSLVTGGAYNEQFF
TRBJ1-2,TRBD1,NA,TRBV11-2,TGTGCCAGCAGCTTACTGACAGGGGGCATCTATGGCTACACCTTC,CASSLLTGGIYGYTF
TRBJ1-2,NA,NA,TRBV24-1,TGTGCCACCAGTGATATCCAAGTAGTCCATGGCTACACCTTC,CATSDIQVVHGYTF
TRBJ1-2,NA,NA,TRBV27,TGTGCCAGCAGTTTCTCTCTACCCTCCAGGGAAACCTATGGCTACACCTTC,CASSFSLPSRETYGYTF
TRBJ2-7,TRBD1,NA,TRBV10-1,TGCGCCAGCAGTGAAACAGGGGGCATAGGCTCCTACGAGCAGTACTTC,CASSETGGIGSYEQYF